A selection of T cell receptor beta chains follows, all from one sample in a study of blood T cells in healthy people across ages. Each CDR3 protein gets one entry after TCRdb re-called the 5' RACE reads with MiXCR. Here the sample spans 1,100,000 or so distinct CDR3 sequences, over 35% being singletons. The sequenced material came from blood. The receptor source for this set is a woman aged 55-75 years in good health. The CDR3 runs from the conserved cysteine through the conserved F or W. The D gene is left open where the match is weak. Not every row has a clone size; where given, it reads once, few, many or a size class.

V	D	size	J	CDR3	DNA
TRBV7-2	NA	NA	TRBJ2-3	CASNPVRDTQYF	TGTGCCAGCAACCCCGTCAGAGATACGCAGTATTTT
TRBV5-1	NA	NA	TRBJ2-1	CASSLPTNRDHQNNEQFF	TGCGCCAGCAGCTTGCCAACCAACCGGGACCACCAGAACAATGAGCAGTTCTTC
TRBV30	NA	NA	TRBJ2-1	CAWSRDEQFF	TGTGCCTGGAGTAGGGATGAGCAGTTCTTC
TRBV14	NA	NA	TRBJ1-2	CASSRILGSGYTF	TGTGCCAGCAGCCGAATACTGGGGAGTGGCTACACCTTC
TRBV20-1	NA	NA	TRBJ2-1	CSAHAGTRGRNEQFF	TGCAGTGCACATGCCGGGACCCGGGGGCGGAATGAGCAGTTCTTC
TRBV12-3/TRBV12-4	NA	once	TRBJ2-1	CASSPTWADEQFF	TGTGCCAGCAGCCCCACATGGGCCGATGAGCAGTTCTTC
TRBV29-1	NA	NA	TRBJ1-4	CSYRDEKLFF	TGCAGCTACAGGGATGAAAAACTGTTTTTT
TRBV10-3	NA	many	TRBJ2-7	CAISAQGKISYEQYF	TGTGCCATCAGTGCGCAGGGAAAGATCTCCTACGAGCAGTACTTC
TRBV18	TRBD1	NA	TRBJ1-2	CASSPAGPGGYGYTF	TGTGCCAGCTCACCGGCTGGGCCAGGGGGCTATGGCTACACCTTC
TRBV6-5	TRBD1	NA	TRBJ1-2	CASSRDRGLFIGYTF	TGTGCCAGCAGTAGGGACAGGGGATTATTCATTGGCTACACCTTC
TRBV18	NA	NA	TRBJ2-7	CASSRDNLDEQYF	TGTGCCAGCTCACGGGACAATCTCGACGAGCAGTACTTC
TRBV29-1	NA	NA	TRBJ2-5	CSAARGEETQYF	TGCAGCGCAGCCAGGGGGGAAGAGACCCAGTACTTC
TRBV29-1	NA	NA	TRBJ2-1	CSVRDPINEQFF	TGCAGCGTCCGGGACCCGATCAATGAGCAGTTCTTC
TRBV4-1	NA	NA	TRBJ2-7	CASSEFDYSSYEQYF	TGCGCCAGCAGCGAATTCGACTACTCGTCCTACGAGCAGTACTTC
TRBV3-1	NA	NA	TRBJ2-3	CASSLQETDTQYF	TGTGCCAGCAGCCTTCAGGAGACAGATACGCAGTATTTT
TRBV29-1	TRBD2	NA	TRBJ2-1	CSASGRGEQFF	TGCAGCGCGAGCGGGAGGGGTGAGCAGTTCTTC
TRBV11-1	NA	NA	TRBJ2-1	CASSPERNEQFF	TGTGCCAGCAGCCCGGAGCGTAATGAGCAGTTCTTC
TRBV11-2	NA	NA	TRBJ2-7	CASSLDQGVRPTSGYEQYF	TGTGCCAGCAGCTTAGATCAGGGCGTTAGGCCCACCTCGGGCTACGAGCAGTACTTC
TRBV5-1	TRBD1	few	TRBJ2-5	CASRANGDRAQQYF	TGCGCCAGCAGGGCGAACGGAGACAGGGCTCAGCAGTACTTC
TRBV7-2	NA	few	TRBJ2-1	CASSLVGPGSSYNEQFF	TGTGCCAGCAGCTTAGTGGGTCCCGGGAGCTCCTACAATGAGCAGTTCTTC
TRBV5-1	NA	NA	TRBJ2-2	CASSLYRDTGELFF	TGCGCCAGCAGCCTATACAGGGACACCGGGGAGCTGTTTTTT
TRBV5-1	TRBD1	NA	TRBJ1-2	CASNDRADCYTF	TGCGCCAGCAACGACAGGGCTGATTGCTACACCTTC
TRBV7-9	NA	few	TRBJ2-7	CASSQPPFYEQYF	TGTGCCAGCAGCCAACCCCCGTTCTACGAGCAGTACTTC
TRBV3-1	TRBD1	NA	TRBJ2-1	CASSQLTGSEQFF	TGTGCCAGCAGTCAATTGACAGGGAGCGAGCAGTTCTTC
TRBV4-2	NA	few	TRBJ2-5	CASSQDTGIGQETQYF	TGTGCCAGCAGCCAAGATACGGGAATAGGCCAAGAGACCCAGTACTTC
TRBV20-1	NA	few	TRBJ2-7	CSARGQELSQYF	TGCAGTGCTAGAGGCCAGGAACTGTCCCAGTACTTC
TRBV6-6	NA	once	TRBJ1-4	CASSYSSGRGEKLFF	TGTGCCAGCAGTTACTCGTCAGGGAGAGGTGAAAAACTGTTTTTT
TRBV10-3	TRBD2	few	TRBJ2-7	CAISSGRANYEQYF	TGTGCCATCAGTAGCGGGAGGGCCAACTACGAGCAGTACTTC
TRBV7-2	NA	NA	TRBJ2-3	CASSLAGEGDTQYF	TGTGCCAGCAGCTTAGCGGGAGAGGGGGATACGCAGTATTTT
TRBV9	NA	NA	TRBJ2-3	CASSRSRSGDTQYF	TGTGCCAGCAGCCGTTCGAGGAGTGGAGATACGCAGTATTTT
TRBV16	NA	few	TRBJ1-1	CASSQYQGTEAFF	TGTGCCAGCAGCCAATACCAGGGCACTGAAGCTTTCTTT
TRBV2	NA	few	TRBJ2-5	CASWGGQFQETQYF	TGTGCCAGCTGGGGGGGACAGTTCCAAGAGACCCAGTACTTC
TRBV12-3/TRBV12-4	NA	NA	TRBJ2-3	CASSSPRGVADAQYF	TGTGCCAGCAGTTCCCCCAGAGGGGTAGCAGATGCGCAGTATTTT
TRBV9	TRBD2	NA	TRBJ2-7	CASSVGLAGSLSEQYF	TGTGCCAGCAGCGTGGGACTAGCGGGGTCTCTCTCCGAGCAGTACTTC
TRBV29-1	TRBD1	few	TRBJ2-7	CSVQIKTGPHEQYF	TGCAGCGTCCAAATAAAGACAGGGCCTCACGAGCAGTACTTC
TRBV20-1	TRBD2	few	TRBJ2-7	CSASGLAGIGYEQYF	TGCAGTGCTTCGGGACTAGCGGGAATTGGCTACGAGCAGTACTTC
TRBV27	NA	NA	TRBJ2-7	CASSRASSFYEQYF	TGTGCCAGCAGCCGTGCGTCTTCTTTTTACGAGCAGTACTTC
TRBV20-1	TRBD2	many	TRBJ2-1	CSAEVLAGIDSVHEQFF	TGCAGTGCTGAGGTATTAGCGGGAATCGATTCTGTCCATGAGCAGTTCTTC
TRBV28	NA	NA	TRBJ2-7	CASSFQGGKAYNEQYF	TGTGCCAGCAGTTTTCAGGGCGGGAAAGCCTACAATGAGCAGTACTTC
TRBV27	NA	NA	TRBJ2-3	CASSLTGPEDTQYF	TGTGCCAGCAGTTTGACAGGCCCTGAAGATACGCAGTATTTT
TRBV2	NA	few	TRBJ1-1	CASSERGPMNTEAFF	TGTGCCAGCAGTGAGCGGGGGCCCATGAACACTGAAGCTTTCTTT
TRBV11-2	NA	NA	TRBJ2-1	CASSSKRTNEQFF	TGTGCCAGCAGCTCGAAGCGGACTAATGAGCAGTTCTTC
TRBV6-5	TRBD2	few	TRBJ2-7	CASSRLAGGAYEQYF	TGTGCCAGCAGCCGACTAGCGGGAGGGGCCTACGAGCAGTACTTC
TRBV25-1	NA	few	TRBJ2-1	CASRADEQFF	TGTGCCAGCAGGGCCGATGAGCAGTTCTTC
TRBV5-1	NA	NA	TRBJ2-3	CASSLGLSISTDTQYF	TGCGCCAGCAGCTTGGGACTTTCCATTTCTACAGATACGCAGTATTTT
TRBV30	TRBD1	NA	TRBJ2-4	CALKTGGGSNIQYF	TGTGCCCTAAAAACAGGGGGAGGATCGAACATTCAGTACTTC
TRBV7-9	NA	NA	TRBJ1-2	CASSRDSGSNGYTF	TGTGCCAGCAGCCGGGACTCAGGGTCAAATGGCTACACCTTC
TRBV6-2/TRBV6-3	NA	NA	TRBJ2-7	CASSYVRNEQYF	TGTGCCAGCAGTTATGTACGGAATGAGCAGTACTTC
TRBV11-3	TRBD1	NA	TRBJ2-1	CASSLDRQGYNEQFF	TGTGCCAGCAGCTTAGACAGACAGGGATACAATGAGCAGTTCTTC